The 31 T cell receptor beta chains listed next were all sequenced from one sample in a study of T cells after yellow fever vaccination (dated by TCRdb to between 2019 and 2020). The treatment or condition label on this specimen signifies: live attenuated yellow fever vaccine strain. The receptor library was made with 5' RACE. Instrument used: Illumina HiSeq 2500. TCRdb reprocessing: public reads trimmed at Q25 with fastp, clones called with MiXCR, in-frame beta chains kept. Entries that share a CDR3 protein sequence are merged under the most common genes and DNA. Within this sample are 360,000 or so distinct CDR3 sequences, with 11% of them counted one time only. Jointly, the top ten make up about 17% of the sample. The sample here was PBMCs, taken on the day of the first yellow fever vaccination. The source is a man aged 18 to 30 who received the YFV17D yellow fever vaccine.

There are a few counts of this clonotype. This chain uses TRBV5-1 with TRBJ2-6; the D gene is possibly TRBD2 (6 bases). V was shortened by 4 bases and J by 4 bases, with 18 bases between the two germline ends. The CDR3 extends over 17 amino acids. Looked up from germline, CDR1 is SGHRS and CDR2 is YFSETQ. The CDR3 bases are TGCGCCAGCAGCAACATATGGACGGGGGACGGGGCCAACGTCCTGACTTTC. Translation: CASSNIWTGDGANVLTF.

This clonotype has just a few counts. This chain links TRBV20-1 with TRBJ1-5; 7 nucleotides align to TRBD1. Trimming removed 2 bases from V and 7 bases from J; junction bases left unmatched: 8. Per the germline V gene, CDR1 is DFQATT and CDR2 is SNEGSKA (reference sequence). The CDR3 loop spans 14 amino acids. Here the CDR3 reads CSARQDREWQPQHF. The CDR3 nucleotides read TGCAGTGCTAGACAAGACAGGGAATGGCAGCCCCAGCATTTT.

This clonotype was seen repeatedly, ten times or more. The CDR3 region is CASSLGRGRATGYSNQPQHF. CDR3 DNA: TGTGCCAGCAGCTTAGGCAGGGGGCGAGCTACAGGCTATAGCAATCAGCCCCAGCATTTT. The rearrangement links TRBV7-3 to TRBJ1-5, with 8 positions matching TRBD1. CDR1 is SGHTA, CDR2 FQGTGA, per germline. The V gene end was trimmed by 2 bases and the J gene end by 0 bases; junction bases not matched to a gene: 15. The CDR3 contains 20 residues.

In its sample, this clonotype was seen many times. As DNA, the CDR3 is TGCGCCAGCAGTGCTGGTTATGTTGAGCAGTTCTTC. Its translation is CASSAGYVEQFF. The rearrangement joins TRBV10-2 to TRBJ2-1; no firm D call. Trimming left V 4 bases short and J 9 bases short, with 10 bases between. CDR3 size: 12 residues. Germline loops: CDR1 WSHSY, CDR2 SAAADI.

V is TRBV6-5 and J is TRBJ2-1; no firm D call. Germline V gene sequence: CDR1 MNHEY, CDR2 SVGAGI. The CDR3 runs 12 residues. Trimming pared 6 bases from V and 8 bases from J, leaving 11 bases between. The CDR3 DNA is TGTGCCAGCAGCGCATTATCGGATGAGCAGTTCTTC. Translation gives CASSALSDEQFF.

This chain uses TRBV28 with TRBJ1-1, with 8 bases lining up with TRBD1. Germline V gives CDR1 MDHEN, CDR2 SYDVKM. This CDR3 comprises 14 residues. After removal of 6 bases from V and 4 bases from J, the junction contained 7 bases not matched to a gene. The DNA of the CDR3 is TGTGCCAGCAGAGGGTACAGGGGGAGCACTGAAGCTTTCTTT. It is translated as CASRGYRGSTEAFF.

This clonotype has more than one count but fewer than ten. The rearrangement links TRBV12-2 to TRBJ1-1; TRBD1 is the table's D call, not checked against the DNA. TRBV12-2 is classified as a pseudogene. This CDR3 region has 16 residues. CDR3 sequence reads: CASRLVPPVLNTEAFF. The CDR3, as DNA: TGTGCAAGTCGCTTAGTACCTCCTGTGCTGAACACTGAAGCTTTCTTT.

The genes are TRBV7-3 and TRBJ2-1; D remains unclear. V dropped 4 bases and J dropped 5 bases, with 9 bases sitting between them. The CDR3 has 13 amino acids. Germline loops: CDR1 SGHTA, CDR2 FQGTGA. The CDR3 bases are TGTGCCAGCAGCTGGGTCAGAAACAATGAGCAGTTCTTC. This codes for CASSWVRNNEQFF.

This clonotype appeared many times. J is TRBJ1-5 and V is TRBV7-2; 10 bases are shared with TRBD1. The trim removed 6 bases at V and 5 bases at J, leaving 1 base unmatched. The length of the CDR3 is 13 residues. Germline V gene data show CDR1 as SGHTA and CDR2 as FQGNSA. CDR3 protein: CASRGQGDQPQHF. As DNA, the CDR3 is TGTGCCAGCAGAGGACAGGGGGATCAGCCCCAGCATTTT.

J is TRBJ2-7 and V is TRBV7-9; D unresolved. Looked up from germline, CDR1 is SEHNR and CDR2 is FQNEAQ (reference sequence). The V gene lost 2 bases and the J gene lost 7 bases, with 15 bases spanning the gap. CDR3 size: 14 residues. The CDR3 coding sequence is TGTGCCAGCAGCTTATCCGGTGGCCGTTGGGAGCAGTACTTC. This encodes CASSLSGGRWEQYF.

The rearrangement links TRBV29-1 to TRBJ2-3, with TRBD2 matching 8 bases. Losses at the gene ends were 7 bases for V and 4 bases for J; bases not matched to a gene: 13. CDR1 SQVTM and CDR2 ANQGSEA come from the germline V gene. There are 15 residues in the CDR3. The CDR3 bases are TGCAGCGCCAAGGGGGGACTAGTGTGGTCAGATACGCAGTATTTT. Translating gives CSAKGGLVWSDTQYF.

The table lists this clonotype with a few counts. The rearrangement joins TRBV4-2 to TRBJ2-5, with D tentatively TRBD2 (7 bases). The CDR3 is made up of 15 amino acids. The ends were cut back, 0 bases at V and 2 bases at J, with 10 bases in the middle. Germline CDR1 reads LGHNA; CDR2 reads YNFKEQ. CDR3 residues: CASSQEGRGQETQYF. CDR3 coding DNA: TGTGCCAGCAGCCAAGAGGGGAGGGGGCAAGAGACCCAGTACTTC.

This clonotype came up a few times. The chain recombines TRBV7-8 with TRBJ2-5, with 8 bases fitting TRBD2. The trim removed 1 base at V and 5 bases at J, leaving 3 bases unmatched. From germline, CDR1 is SGHVS and CDR2 FQNEAQ. This CDR3 has 14 residues. The CDR3 sequence: CASSLGRTSETQYF. The CDR3 DNA reads TGTGCCAGCAGCTTAGGTCGGACTAGCGAGACCCAGTACTTC.

This clonotype was counted ten times or more. The chain couples TRBV2 to TRBJ2-3; D might be TRBD2 (5 bases). There are 13 residues in the CDR3. Germline values: CDR1 SNHLY, CDR2 FYNNEI. The V end was cut by 8 bases, the J end by 1 base, with 10 bases between. CDR3 nucleotide sequence: TGTGCCAGCTCATATAGCGGCACAGATACGCAGTATTTT. Translation: CASSYSGTDTQYF.

The V gene is TRBV7-2, the J gene TRBJ2-2, with 11 bases lining up with TRBD1. Germline CDR1 and CDR2: SGHTA and FQGNSA. This CDR3 contains 15 residues. With V trimmed by 6 bases and J by 5 bases, 5 bases remained unmatched. For the CDR3, the DNA is TGTGCCAGCAGTCGCGGGACAGGGGGAACCGGGGAGCTGTTTTTT. Translating gives CASSRGTGGTGELFF.

The chain carries TRBV5-6 and TRBJ1-5; no definite D call. Per germline, CDR1 SGHDT and CDR2 YYEEEE. The CDR3 loop spans 15 amino acids. V was trimmed by 4 bases and J by 4 bases, leaving 15 bases between them. The CDR3 nucleotides are TGTGCCAGCAGCATCGGTCCAGGCCTAAATCAGCCCCAGCATTTT. Its protein product is CASSIGPGLNQPQHF.

This sequence joins TRBV7-2 and TRBJ2-1; no clear D gene. The ends were cut back, 2 bases at V and 7 bases at J, with 6 bases in the middle. The CDR3 loop spans 12 amino acids. Germline V gene data show CDR1 as SGHTA and CDR2 as FQGNSA. CDR3 region: CASSLYPNEQFF. The CDR3 DNA reads TGTGCCAGCAGCTTATACCCTAATGAGCAGTTCTTC.

This chain joins TRBV5-7 and TRBJ2-1; tentatively, D is TRBD1 (6 bases). TRBV5-7 is recorded as an ORF, its role being uncertain. The length of the CDR3 is 17 residues. V lost 4 bases and J 4 bases, leaving 21 bases between the germline ends. CDR3: CASSPVRVRTDYNEQFF. In DNA, the CDR3 is TGTGCCAGCAGCCCCGTGCGGGTTAGGACAGATTACAATGAGCAGTTCTTC.

This clonotype was observed many times. The CDR3: CASSSKGQVYRGYTF. The CDR3 DNA reads TGTGCCAGCAGTTCCAAGGGGCAGGTATACCGTGGCTACACCTTC. The chain joins TRBV12-3 or TRBV12-4 to TRBJ1-2; weak D call: TRBD1 (5 bases). V shed 4 bases and J shed 7 bases, with 19 bases lying between them. There are 15 residues in the CDR3.

The CDR3 region is CASRRQGFQALQADTQYF. Written as DNA, the CDR3 is TGTGCCAGCAGAAGACAGGGGTTTCAGGCCCTACAAGCAGATACGCAGTATTTT. The chain uses TRBV5-5 and TRBJ2-3; 8 bases are a match to TRBD1. Trimming at V came to 5 bases and at J to 4 bases, leaving 18 bases not matched to a gene. CDR1 and CDR2 from the germline V gene are SGHKS and YYEKEE (reference sequence). This CDR3 is built from 18 residues.

The CDR3 protein is CASSVARTGGPMNTEAFF. CDR3 coding DNA: TGTGCCAGCAGTGTGGCAAGGACAGGGGGCCCTATGAACACTGAAGCTTTCTTT. The chain couples TRBV27 to TRBJ1-1; 11 positions match TRBD1. With V trimmed by 5 bases and J by 0 bases, 11 bases remained unmatched. Germline-derived CDR1 and CDR2 are MNHEY and SMNVEV (reference sequence). The CDR3 has 18 amino acids.

The table lists this clonotype with a few counts. The V and J genes are TRBV9 and TRBJ2-1; 9 nucleotides line up with TRBD2. The CDR3 extends over 16 amino acids. Per the germline V gene, CDR1 is SGDLS and CDR2 is YYNGEE. The ends lost 5 bases at V and 2 bases at J; junction bases unmatched: 8. The CDR3 region has the DNA TGTGCCAGCAGTGCGGGAGGCGGGGGGGCCTACAATGAGCAGTTCTTC. It codes for CASSAGGGGAYNEQFF.

This clonotype was picked up a small number of times. The chain has TRBV6-2 or TRBV6-3 and TRBJ2-1; 8 bases fit TRBD1. The germline V gene encodes CDR1 MNHEY and CDR2 SVGEGT. This CDR3 contains 13 residues. V lost 5 bases and J lost 8; bases outside the gene matches: 5. CDR3 bases: TGTGCCAGCAGTCCCCGACAGGGGCATGAGCAGTTCTTC. Residues: CASSPRQGHEQFF.

There are a few counts of this clonotype. The chain uses TRBV20-1 and TRBJ2-7; TRBD1 matches at 7 bases. The V segment lost 4 bases and the J segment 3 bases; nucleotides outside the gene matches: 6. Germline CDR1 and CDR2: DFQATT and SNEGSKA (reference sequence). CDR3 length: 13 amino acids. CDR3 amino acids: CSATGTAIYEQYV. The CDR3 coding sequence is TGCAGTGCTACCGGGACAGCGATCTACGAGCAGTACGTC.

For the CDR3, the DNA is TGTGCCAGCAGCCCGGGACAGGGGGAGTGGAATGAGCAGTTCTTC. It is translated as CASSPGQGEWNEQFF. The V and J genes are TRBV5-5 and TRBJ2-1, with 11 bases fitting TRBD1. The ends lost 4 bases at V and 7 bases at J; junction bases unmatched: 7. The CDR3 covers 15 residues. Germline V gene data show CDR1 as SGHKS and CDR2 as YYEKEE (reference sequence).

This clonotype has only a few counts. V gene TRBV27 combines with J gene TRBJ1-2; D uncertain. Germline lookup yields CDR1 MNHEY and CDR2 SMNVEV (reference sequence). CDR3 length: 13 residues. The ends were cut back, 3 bases at V and 4 bases at J, with 9 bases in the middle. The DNA for the CDR3 is TGTGCCAGCAGTTTTGTCCCTATCTATGGCTACACCTTC. Protein product: CASSFVPIYGYTF.

The chain links TRBV4-2 to TRBJ2-1, with TRBD2 identical over 9 bases. The V gene end was trimmed by 4 bases and the J gene end by 0 bases; junction bases not matched to a gene: 16. There are 20 residues in the CDR3. CDR1 is LGHNA, CDR2 YNFKEQ, per germline. The CDR3 DNA is TGTGCCAGCAGCCTACCCAATAGCGGGGGAGAGAAAAGCTCCTACAATGAGCAGTTCTTC. It is translated as CASSLPNSGGEKSSYNEQFF.

This clonotype showed up many times. V is TRBV5-1 and J is TRBJ2-1; 8 bases agree with TRBD2. J gave up 5 bases and V 2 bases, and 9 bases lay outside the gene matches. CDR1 and CDR2 (germline): SGHRS, YFSETQ. The CDR3 totals 16 residues. The chain's CDR3 is CASSLAGDPPDNEQFF. The CDR3 DNA is TGCGCCAGCAGCTTAGCGGGGGACCCTCCGGACAATGAGCAGTTCTTC.

The rearrangement uses TRBV7-9 and TRBJ2-4; D unclear. Trimming took 5 bases from V and 0 from J, leaving 17 bases between them. The CDR3 spans 17 residues. CDR1 is SEHNR and CDR2 is FQNEAQ in the germline V gene (reference sequence). The CDR3 reads CASSPNDFLVAKNIQYF. Written as DNA, the CDR3 is TGTGCCAGCAGCCCCAACGACTTTTTAGTAGCCAAAAACATTCAGTACTTC.

The chain is built from TRBV20-1 and TRBJ1-1; D possibly corresponds to TRBD1 (6 bases). From germline, CDR1 is DFQATT and CDR2 SNEGSKA (reference sequence). V lost 5 bases and J lost 6, with 13 bases in between. The CDR3 covers 12 residues. This chain's CDR3 is CSAGENRAEAFF. CDR3 bases: TGCAGTGCTGGGGAAAACAGGGCTGAAGCTTTCTTT.

V usage is TRBV6-5 and J usage is TRBJ1-1; D is uncertain. V was trimmed by 4 bases and J by 11 bases, leaving 14 bases between them. There are 12 residues in the CDR3. Germline V gives CDR1 MNHEY, CDR2 SVGAGI. The CDR3 reads CASSSTPGVAFF. The CDR3 DNA sequence: TGTGCCAGCAGTTCCACCCCCGGGGTGGCTTTCTTT.